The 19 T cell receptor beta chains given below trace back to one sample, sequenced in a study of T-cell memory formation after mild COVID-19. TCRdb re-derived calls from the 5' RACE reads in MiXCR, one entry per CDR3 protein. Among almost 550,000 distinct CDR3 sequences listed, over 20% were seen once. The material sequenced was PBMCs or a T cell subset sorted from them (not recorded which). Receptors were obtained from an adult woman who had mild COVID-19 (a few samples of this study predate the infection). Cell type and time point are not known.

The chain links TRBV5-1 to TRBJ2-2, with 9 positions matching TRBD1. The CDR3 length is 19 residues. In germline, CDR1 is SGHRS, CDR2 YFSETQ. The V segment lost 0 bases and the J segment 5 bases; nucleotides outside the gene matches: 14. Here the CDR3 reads CASSLGPPGTGKGTGELFF. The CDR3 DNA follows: TGCGCCAGCAGCTTGGGCCCCCCCGGGACAGGGAAGGGAACCGGGGAGCTGTTTTTT.

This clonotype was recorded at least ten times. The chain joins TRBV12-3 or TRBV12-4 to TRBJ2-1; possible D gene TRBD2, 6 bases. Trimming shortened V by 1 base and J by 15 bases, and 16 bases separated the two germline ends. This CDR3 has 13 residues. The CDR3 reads CASSLVGTPKMFF. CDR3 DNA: TGTGCCAGCAGTTTAGTGGGGACTCCGAAGATGTTCTTC.

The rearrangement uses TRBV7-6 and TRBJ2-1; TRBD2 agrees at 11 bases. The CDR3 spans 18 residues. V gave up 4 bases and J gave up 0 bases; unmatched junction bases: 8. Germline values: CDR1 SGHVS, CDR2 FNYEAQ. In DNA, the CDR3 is TGTGCCAGCAGCTCTGGACTAGCGGGCTGGGGCTCCTACAATGAGCAGTTCTTC. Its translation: CASSSGLAGWGSYNEQFF.

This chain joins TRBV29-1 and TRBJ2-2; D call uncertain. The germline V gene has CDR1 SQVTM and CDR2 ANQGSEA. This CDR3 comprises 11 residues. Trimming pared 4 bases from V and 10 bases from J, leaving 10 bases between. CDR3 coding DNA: TGCAGCGTTGCGGGCCTTGAGGAGCTGTTTTTT. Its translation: CSVAGLEELFF.

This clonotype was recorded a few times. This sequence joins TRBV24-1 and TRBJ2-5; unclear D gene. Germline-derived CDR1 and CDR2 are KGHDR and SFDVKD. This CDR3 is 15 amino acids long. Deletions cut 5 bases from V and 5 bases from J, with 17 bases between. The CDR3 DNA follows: TGTGCCACCAGTGGTTCAGCGACCTATCGGGAGACCCAGTACTTC. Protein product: CATSGSATYRETQYF.

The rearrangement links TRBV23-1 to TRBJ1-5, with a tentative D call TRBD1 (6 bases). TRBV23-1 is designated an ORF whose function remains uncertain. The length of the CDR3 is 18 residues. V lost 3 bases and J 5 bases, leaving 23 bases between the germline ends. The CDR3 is CASSQRVGLQGRYQPQHF. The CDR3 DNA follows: TGCGCCAGCAGTCAGAGGGTTGGGCTACAGGGCAGGTATCAGCCCCAGCATTTT.

The CDR3 loop reads CASSPGLARGETQYF. DNA of the CDR3: TGTGCCAGCAGCCCGGGACTAGCTCGTGGAGAGACCCAGTACTTC. This chain links TRBV11-1 with TRBJ2-5, with 9 bases identical to TRBD2. J was trimmed by 4 bases and V by 5 bases; bases with no gene match: 8. Germline CDR1 SGHAT, CDR2 FQDESV (reference sequence). The CDR3 has 15 residues. Looking up the rest from reference TRBV11-1 and TRBJ2-5 gives the full variable domain: EAEVAQSPRYKITEKSQAVAFWCDPISGHATLYWYRQILGQGPELLVQFQDESVVDDSQLPKDRFSAERLKGVDSTLKIQPAELGDSAMYLCASSPGLARGETQYFGPGTRLLVL.

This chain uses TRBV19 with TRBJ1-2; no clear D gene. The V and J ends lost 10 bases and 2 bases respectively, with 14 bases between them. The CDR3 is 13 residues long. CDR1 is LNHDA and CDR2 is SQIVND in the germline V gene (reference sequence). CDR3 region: CATSPGRNYGYTF. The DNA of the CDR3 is TGTGCCACCTCCCCTGGGAGGAACTATGGCTACACCTTC.

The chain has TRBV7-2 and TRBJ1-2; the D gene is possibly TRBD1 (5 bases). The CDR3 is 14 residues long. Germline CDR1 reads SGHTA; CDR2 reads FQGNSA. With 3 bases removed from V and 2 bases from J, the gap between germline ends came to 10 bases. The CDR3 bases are TGTGCCAGCAGCTTGGGACGCCAAAACTATGGCTACACCTTC. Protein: CASSLGRQNYGYTF.

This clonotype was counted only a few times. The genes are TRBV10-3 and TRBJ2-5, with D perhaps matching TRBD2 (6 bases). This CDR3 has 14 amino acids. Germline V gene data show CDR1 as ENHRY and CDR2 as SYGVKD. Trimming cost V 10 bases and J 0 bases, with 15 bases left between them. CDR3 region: CANSAGLNQETQYF. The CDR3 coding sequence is TGTGCCAACAGCGCCGGACTAAACCAAGAGACCCAGTACTTC.

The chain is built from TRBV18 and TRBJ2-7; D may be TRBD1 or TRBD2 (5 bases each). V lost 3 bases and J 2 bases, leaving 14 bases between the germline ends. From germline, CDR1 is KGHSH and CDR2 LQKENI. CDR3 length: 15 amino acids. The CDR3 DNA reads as TGTGCCAGCTCACCGAAAGGAAGAGGGGCCTACGAGCAGTACTTC. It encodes CASSPKGRGAYEQYF.

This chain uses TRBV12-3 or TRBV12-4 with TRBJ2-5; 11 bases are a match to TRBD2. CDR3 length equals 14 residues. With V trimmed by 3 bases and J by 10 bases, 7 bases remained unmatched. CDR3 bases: TGTGCCAGCAGTTTGACACTAGCGGGGGTCCACCAGTACTTC. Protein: CASSLTLAGVHQYF.

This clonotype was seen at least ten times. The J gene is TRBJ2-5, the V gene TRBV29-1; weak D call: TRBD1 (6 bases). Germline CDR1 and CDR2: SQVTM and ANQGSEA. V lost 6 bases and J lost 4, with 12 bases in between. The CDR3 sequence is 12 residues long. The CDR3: CSVRGGRETQYF. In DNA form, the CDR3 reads TGCAGCGTCCGAGGGGGTAGAGAGACCCAGTACTTC.

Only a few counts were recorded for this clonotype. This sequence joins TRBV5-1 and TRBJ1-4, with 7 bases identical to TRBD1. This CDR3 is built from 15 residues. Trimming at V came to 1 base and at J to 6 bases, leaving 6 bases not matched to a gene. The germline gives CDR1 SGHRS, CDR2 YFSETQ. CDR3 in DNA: TGCGCCAGCAGCTTGAAGACAGGGAGCTATGAAAAACTGTTTTTT. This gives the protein CASSLKTGSYEKLFF.

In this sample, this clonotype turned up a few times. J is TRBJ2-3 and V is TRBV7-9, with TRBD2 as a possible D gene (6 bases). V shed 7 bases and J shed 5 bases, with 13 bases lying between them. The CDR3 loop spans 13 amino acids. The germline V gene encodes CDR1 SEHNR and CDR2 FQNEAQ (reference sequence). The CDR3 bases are TGTGCCAGCACCCACCTGCGGGGAGATACGCAGTATTTT. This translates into CASTHLRGDTQYF.

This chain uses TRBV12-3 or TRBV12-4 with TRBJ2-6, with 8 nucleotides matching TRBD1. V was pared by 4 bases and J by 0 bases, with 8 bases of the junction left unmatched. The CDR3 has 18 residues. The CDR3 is CASSYGQGTISGANVLTF. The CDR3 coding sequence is TGTGCCAGCAGTTATGGACAGGGAACTATCTCTGGGGCCAACGTCCTGACTTTC.

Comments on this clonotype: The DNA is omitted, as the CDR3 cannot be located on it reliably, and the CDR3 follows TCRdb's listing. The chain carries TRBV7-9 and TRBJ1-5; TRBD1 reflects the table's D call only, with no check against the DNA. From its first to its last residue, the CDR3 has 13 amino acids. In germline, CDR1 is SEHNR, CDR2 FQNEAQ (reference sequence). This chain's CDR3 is CASSLVGQGAKHF.

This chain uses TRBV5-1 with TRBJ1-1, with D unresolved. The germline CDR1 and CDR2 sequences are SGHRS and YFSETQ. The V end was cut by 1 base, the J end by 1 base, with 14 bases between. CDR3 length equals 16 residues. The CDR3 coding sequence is TGCGCCAGCAGCTTGCCCGATGGGGTGGCGAACACTGAAGCTTTCTTT. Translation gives CASSLPDGVANTEAFF.

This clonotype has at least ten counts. CDR3 coding DNA: TGCGCCAGCAGCTTGATGGGCAACTCCTACAATGAGCAGTTCTTC. As protein: CASSLMGNSYNEQFF. The chain links TRBV5-1 to TRBJ2-1; unclear D gene. The CDR3 sequence is 15 residues long. Germline V gene sequence: CDR1 SGHRS, CDR2 YFSETQ. Trimming cost V 1 base and J 0 bases, with 8 bases left between them.